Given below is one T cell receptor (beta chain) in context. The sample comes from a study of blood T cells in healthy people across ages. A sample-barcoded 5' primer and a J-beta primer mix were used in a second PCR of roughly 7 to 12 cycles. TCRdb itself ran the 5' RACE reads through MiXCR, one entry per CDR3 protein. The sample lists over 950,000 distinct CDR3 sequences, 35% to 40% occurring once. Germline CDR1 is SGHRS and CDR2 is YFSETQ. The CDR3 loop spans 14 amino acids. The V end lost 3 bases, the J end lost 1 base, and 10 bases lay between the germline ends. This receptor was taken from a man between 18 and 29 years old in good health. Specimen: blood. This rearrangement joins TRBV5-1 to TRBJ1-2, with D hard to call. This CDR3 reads CASSSRPFNYGYTF. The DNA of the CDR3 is TGCGCCAGCAGCTCCCGCCCTTTTAACTATGGCTACACCTTC.